The text below deals with one T cell receptor beta chain. Its specificity is not known. In the PCR, 60 Vbeta and 13 Jbeta primers were used. TCRdb keeps only in-frame clones here, not all; method: immunoSEQ multiplex PCR. The sample lists 250,000 to 350,000 clones; about four fifths were seen once. These data belong to a study of cytomegalovirus exposure and HLA in healthy donors. Regarding the study as a whole: The number of N-insertions in an Asian-associated ancestry cluster was reportedly below the approximately 700-donor mean in a later analysis. V- and J-gene trimming of TCR beta was linked (in a later analysis) to a missense DCLRE1C variant.

The sequencing input was PBMCs. The TCR sequence derives from a girl aged 2-10 years in good health and CMV-seronegative.

CDR3 region: CASSGRDTGELFF. In DNA form, the CDR3 reads TGTGCCAGCAGTGGTCGGGATACCGGGGAGCTGTTTTTT. The chain recombines TRBV2 with TRBJ2-2, with TRBD2 as a possible D gene (5 bases). Per germline, CDR1 SNHLY and CDR2 FYNNEI. V lost 4 bases and J 5 bases, leaving 8 bases between the germline ends. The CDR3 spans 13 residues.